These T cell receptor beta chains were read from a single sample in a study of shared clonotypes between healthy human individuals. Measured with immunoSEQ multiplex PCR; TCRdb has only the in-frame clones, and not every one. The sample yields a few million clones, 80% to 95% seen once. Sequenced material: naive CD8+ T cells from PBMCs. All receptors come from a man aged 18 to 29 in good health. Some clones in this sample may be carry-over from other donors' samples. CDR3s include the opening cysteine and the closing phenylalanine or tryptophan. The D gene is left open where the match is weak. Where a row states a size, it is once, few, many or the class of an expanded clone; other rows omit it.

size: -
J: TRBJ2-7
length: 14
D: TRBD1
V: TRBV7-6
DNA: TGTGCCAGCAGCTGGGGGGGACAGGGCTACGAGCAGTACTTC
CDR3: CASSWGGQGYEQYF

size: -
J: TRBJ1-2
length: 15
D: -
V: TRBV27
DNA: TGTGCCAGCAGTTATGAATGGGGGCATAACTATGGCTACACCTTC
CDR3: CASSYEWGHNYGYTF

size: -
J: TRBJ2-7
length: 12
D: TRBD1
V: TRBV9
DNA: TGTGCCAGCGGACAGGGAGGTTACGAGCAGTACTTC
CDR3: CASGQGGYEQYF

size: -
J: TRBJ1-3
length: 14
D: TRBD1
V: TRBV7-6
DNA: TGTGCCAGCAGCCTAGACAGGGTTGGAAACACCATATATTTT
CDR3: CASSLDRVGNTIYF

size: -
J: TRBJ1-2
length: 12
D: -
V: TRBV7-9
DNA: TGTGCCAGCAGCTTCCTCCGTGGAAGCTACACCTTC
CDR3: CASSFLRGSYTF

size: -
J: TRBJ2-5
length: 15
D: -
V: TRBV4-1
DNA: TGCGCCAGCAGCCCACCTGTTTCTCTTCAAGAGACCCAGTACTTC
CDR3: CASSPPVSLQETQYF

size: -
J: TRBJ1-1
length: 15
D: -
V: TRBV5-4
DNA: TGTGCCAGCAGCTTGGAACCCGGGCAGAACACTGAAGCTTTCTTT
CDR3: CASSLEPGQNTEAFF

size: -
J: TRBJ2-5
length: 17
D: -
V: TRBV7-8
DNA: TGTGCCAGCAGCTGGGGGTCGGGGGAGTTCTACCCAGAGACCCAGTACTTC
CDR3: CASSWGSGEFYPETQYF

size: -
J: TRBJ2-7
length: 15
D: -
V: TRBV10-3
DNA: TGTGCCATCAGTGGCCTGGGGGGCGCGAGGGACGAGCAGTACTTC
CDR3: CAISGLGGARDEQYF

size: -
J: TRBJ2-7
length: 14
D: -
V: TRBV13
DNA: TGTGCCAGCAGCTCTCCGACAGAATTCTACGAGCAGTACTTC
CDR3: CASSSPTEFYEQYF

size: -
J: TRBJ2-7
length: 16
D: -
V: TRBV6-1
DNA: TGTGCCAGCAGTGAATGGGTCCGGGAGTATTCTAAGGAGCAGTACTTC
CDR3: CASSEWVREYSKEQYF

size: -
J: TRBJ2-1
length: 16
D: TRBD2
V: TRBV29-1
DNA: TGCAGCGTTTTAGGACTTGTTGGACTAGCGGTAGGTGAGCAGTTCTTC
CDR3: CSVLGLVGLAVGEQFF

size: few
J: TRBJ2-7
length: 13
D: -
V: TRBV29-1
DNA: TGCAGCGTGATAACAGGGCTCACCTACGAGCAGTACTTC
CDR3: CSVITGLTYEQYF

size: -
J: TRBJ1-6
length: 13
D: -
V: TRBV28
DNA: TGTGCCAGCAGTCTTGGCGGTGGGTCACCCCTCCACTTT
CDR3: CASSLGGGSPLHF

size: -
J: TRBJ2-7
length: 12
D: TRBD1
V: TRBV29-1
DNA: TGCAGCGCCAGGGGGCGGTTATACGAGCAGTACTTC
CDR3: CSARGRLYEQYF

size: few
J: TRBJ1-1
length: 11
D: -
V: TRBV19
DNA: TGTGCCAGTAGTCCCGGTGTTGAAGCTTTCTTT
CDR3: CASSPGVEAFF

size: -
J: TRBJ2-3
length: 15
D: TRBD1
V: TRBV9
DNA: TGTGCCAGCAGCGCCGGGACAGGGGGCGCAAATACGCAGTATTTT
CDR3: CASSAGTGGANTQYF

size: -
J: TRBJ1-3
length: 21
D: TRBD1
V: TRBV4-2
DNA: TGTGCCAGCAGCCAAGATCGGGGGACAGGTCTCCCCCTGAGCTCTGGAAACACCATATATTTT
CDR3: CASSQDRGTGLPLSSGNTIYF

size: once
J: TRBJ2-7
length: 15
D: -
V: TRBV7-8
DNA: TGTGCCAGCAGCTTAGGGGCGGGGTATCCCTACGAGCAGTACTTC
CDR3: CASSLGAGYPYEQYF

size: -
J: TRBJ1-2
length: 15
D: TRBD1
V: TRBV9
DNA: TGTGCCAGCAGCTCCAGACAGGGAGCTAACTATGGCTACACCTTC
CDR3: CASSSRQGANYGYTF

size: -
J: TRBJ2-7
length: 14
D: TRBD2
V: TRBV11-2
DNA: TGTGCCAGCAGCTTAGTGACTAGCGGTCGCGAGCAGTACTTC
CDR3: CASSLVTSGREQYF

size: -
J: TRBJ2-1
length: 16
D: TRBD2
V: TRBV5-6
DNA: TGTGCCAGCAGCTTGGGGTGGGGCAGCGGGATCAATGAGCAGTTCTTC
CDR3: CASSLGWGSGINEQFF

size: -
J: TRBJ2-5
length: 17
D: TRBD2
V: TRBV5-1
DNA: TGCGCCAGCAGCTGGGGGAAAGAGCGGGAGCCCCTGGAGACCCAGTACTTC
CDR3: CASSWGKEREPLETQYF

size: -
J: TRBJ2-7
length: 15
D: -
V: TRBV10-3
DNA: TGTGCCATCAGTTTCGGGACTCCGGTGGGGAACGAGCAGTACTTC
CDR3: CAISFGTPVGNEQYF

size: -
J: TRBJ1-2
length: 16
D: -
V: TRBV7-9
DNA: TGTGCCAGCAGCTGGGGGGCAGGGCGGCAATCCTATGGCTACACCTTC
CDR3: CASSWGAGRQSYGYTF

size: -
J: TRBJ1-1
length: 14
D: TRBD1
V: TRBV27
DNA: TGTGCCAGCAGTCCCAGGGGGCCGTTTACTGAAGCTTTCTTT
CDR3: CASSPRGPFTEAFF

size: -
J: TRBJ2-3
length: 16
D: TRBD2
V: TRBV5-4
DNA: TGTGCCAGCAGCTTGGGCCTAGCGGGAGGTTTTGATACGCAGTATTTT
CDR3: CASSLGLAGGFDTQYF

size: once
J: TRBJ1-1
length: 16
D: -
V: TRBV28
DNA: TGTGCCAGCAGTTTATTAGTGGGGGAGATAAACACTGAAGCTTTCTTT
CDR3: CASSLLVGEINTEAFF